This T cell receptor beta chain stems from a study of blood T cells in healthy people across ages. This CDR3 spans 12 amino acids. The germline gives CDR1 ENHRY, CDR2 SYGVKD. PCR was performed a second time for about 6 to 12 cycles using a sample-barcoded 5' primer and a J-beta primer mix. TCRdb fed the 5' RACE reads into MiXCR, producing one record per CDR3 protein. The data hold 1.5 million to 2 million distinct CDR3 sequences, with about 30% observed a single time. Worth noting for this clonotype: Its antigen is still unknown. Since a much larger clone is just one base distant, this may be a read error.

General observations from the study: Age showed a roughly linear inverse relationship with TCR beta diversity per million T cells.

The sample comprised blood. The chain is built from TRBV10-3 and TRBJ2-3; 8 bases align to TRBD1. The receptor comes from a woman younger than 45 in good health. The CDR3 is CATGQGTDMQYF. DNA for the CDR3: TGTGCCACCGGACAGGGCACAGATATGCAGTATTTT.